This TCR beta chain emerged from a study of kidney transplant recipient with SARS-CoV-2 infection. At least ten counts were recorded for this clonotype. MiXCR, run by TCRdb on the reads, gives a single entry per CDR3 protein. The table lists approximately 240,000 distinct CDR3 sequences, under 30% of them singletons. Germline V gene data show CDR1 as SGHTA and CDR2 as FQGNSA. V lost 4 bases and J lost 3, with 12 bases in between. The CDR3 has 15 residues. The receptor was derived from a male patient aged 25-45 years who had COVID-19 and was a kidney transplant recipient. Some T cells may be the graft donor's. V is TRBV7-2 and J is TRBJ2-2; no definite D call. The sample in question was a blood sample, obtained at baseline and on day 111 from a kidney transplant recipient. CDR3 nucleotide sequence: TGTGCCAGCAGCTCGCAACTCAGTGACACCGGGGAGCTGTTTTTT. It yields the protein CASSSQLSDTGELFF.